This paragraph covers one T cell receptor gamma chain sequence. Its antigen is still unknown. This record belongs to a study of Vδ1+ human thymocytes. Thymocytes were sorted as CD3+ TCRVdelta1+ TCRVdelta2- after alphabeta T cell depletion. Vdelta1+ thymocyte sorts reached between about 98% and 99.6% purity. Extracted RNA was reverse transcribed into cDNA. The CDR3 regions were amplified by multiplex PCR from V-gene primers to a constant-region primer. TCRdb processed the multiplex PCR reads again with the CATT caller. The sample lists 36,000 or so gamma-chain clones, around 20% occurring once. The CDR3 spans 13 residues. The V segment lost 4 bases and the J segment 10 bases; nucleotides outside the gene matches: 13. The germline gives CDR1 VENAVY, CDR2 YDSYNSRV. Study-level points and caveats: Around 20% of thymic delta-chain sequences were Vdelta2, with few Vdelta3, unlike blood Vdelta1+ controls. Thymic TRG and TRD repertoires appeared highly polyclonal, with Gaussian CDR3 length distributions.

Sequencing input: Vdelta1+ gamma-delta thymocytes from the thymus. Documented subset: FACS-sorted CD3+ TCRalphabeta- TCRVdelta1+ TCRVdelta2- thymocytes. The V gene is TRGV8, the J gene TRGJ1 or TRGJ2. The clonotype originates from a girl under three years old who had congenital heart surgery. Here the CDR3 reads CATWDGHGQKKLF. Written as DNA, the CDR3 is TGTGCCACCTGGGACGGGCACGGCCAAAAGAAACTCTTT.